This T cell receptor beta chain derives from a study of post-analysis software for immune sequencing data. Study-level results: In patients, TRBV5-6, TRBV5-1 and TRBV20-1 belonged to four or five TRBV segments found more frequently than in controls. Normalized Chao1 diversity was significantly reduced in patients versus controls. With F measure, samples from one preparation batch clustered together strongly.

Germline CDR1 reads MNHEY; CDR2 reads SVGEGT. V shed 5 bases and J shed 0 bases, with 16 bases lying between them. The length of the CDR3 is 16 residues. Researchers reported that TCR beta cDNA libraries carried unique molecular identifiers. From the PCR reads, TCRdb called clonotypes with MiXCR, one entry per CDR3 protein. The sample includes hundreds of thousands of distinct CDR3 sequences, roughly 27% seen only once; the top ten take 0.56%. To note about this clonotype: What it recognizes is unknown.

The chain combines TRBV6-2 or TRBV6-3 with TRBJ1-2; perhaps TRBD1 as D (6 bases). The receptor was isolated from a girl between 10 and 17 years old with multiple sclerosis. Source material: blood. CDR3 in DNA: TGTGCCAGCAGTCTCCAAGGGGGAGTAACTAACTATGGCTACACCTTC. This codes for CASSLQGGVTNYGYTF.